This TCR beta chain originates from a study of blood T cell repertoires in COVID-19. Study-wide background: Whether acute or convalescent, the COVID-19 samples came from the United States, Italy and Spain. In each case, the material was cDNA or gDNA derived from T cells, B-cell-depleted T cells, or PBMCs.

This CDR3 is built from 13 residues. V was pared by 6 bases and J by 0 bases, with 8 bases between. The germline V gene has CDR1 MNHEY and CDR2 SVGAGI. Seattle enrolled patients during active infection and tracked them longitudinally. Per the authors' pipeline: Amplification of reference gene primers was used by the study to estimate nucleated cell counts. Profiling relied on immunoSEQ multiplex PCR, and the TCRdb table lists in-frame clones only, not all of them. That table gives V, J and clone size, and the DNA gave D and trimming. The sample has around 460,000 clones, approximately 90% seen once; the top ten hold roughly 0.84%.

The V gene is TRBV6-5, the J gene TRBJ2-5; possible D gene TRBD1, 5 bases. The receptor was derived from a man aged 18 to 29 with COVID-19, enrolled during active disease. The source material was peripheral blood. As DNA, the CDR3 is TGTGCCAGCAGACGACAGTACCAAGAGACCCAGTACTTC. Protein product: CASRRQYQETQYF.